These T cell receptor beta chains were read from a single sample in a study of blood T cell repertoires in COVID-19. Assay used: immunoSEQ multiplex PCR; TCRdb lists only in-frame clones, some missing. The sample has some 120,000 clones, about 86% seen once. The sequencing input was peripheral blood. Receptors were obtained from a woman aged 45-60 years with active or convalescent COVID-19. The CDR3 runs from the conserved cysteine through the conserved F or W. D genes are given only for firm matches. Size is stated for part of the rows, as once, few or many counts, or as a class when the clone is expanded.

abundance	v_gene	j_gene	d_gene	CDR3aa	CDR3nt
.	TRBV11-2	TRBJ2-2	.	CASSLLPGVGTGELFF	TGTGCCAGCAGCTTACTTCCGGGAGTGGGCACCGGGGAGCTGTTTTTT
.	TRBV6-1	TRBJ2-1	.	CASSGGYDEQFF	TGTGCCAGCAGTGGGGGCTACGATGAGCAGTTCTTC
.	TRBV10-3	TRBJ2-1	TRBD2	CAIRTGTRLNEQFF	TGTGCCATCCGCACCGGGACTAGACTAAATGAGCAGTTCTTC
.	TRBV18	TRBJ1-3	.	CASSPDRRSSGNTIYF	TGTGCCAGCTCACCTGACAGGCGTAGCTCTGGAAACACCATATATTTT
once	TRBV7-2	TRBJ1-2	.	CASSSGWECTF	TGTGCCAGCAGCTCGGGGTGGGAGTGCACCTTC
.	TRBV9	TRBJ1-4	.	CASSYSPGNEKLFF	TGTGCCAGCAGCTACTCCCCGGGGAATGAAAAACTGTTTTTT
.	TRBV28	TRBJ1-2	.	CASSYGPSYYGYTF	TGTGCCAGCAGTTATGGCCCTTCCTACTATGGCTACACCTTC
.	TRBV27	TRBJ2-1	TRBD2	CASSFGGTSRGWEFF	TGTGCCAGCAGTTTCGGCGGGACTAGTAGGGGTTGGGAGTTCTTC
.	TRBV10-3	TRBJ2-3	TRBD1	CAIRGQGSSTDTQYF	TGTGCCATCAGGGGACAGGGATCTAGCACAGATACGCAGTATTTT
once	TRBV28	TRBJ1-2	.	CASRPMGGGYGYTF	TGTGCCAGCCGTCCCATGGGGGGAGGCTATGGCTACACCTTC
.	TRBV5-1	TRBJ2-1	TRBD2	CASALAGVGYNEQFF	TGCGCGAGCGCATTAGCGGGAGTCGGATACAATGAGCAGTTCTTC
.	TRBV7-9	TRBJ2-7	.	CASSLRRDEQYF	TGTGCCAGCAGCTTGAGGCGAGACGAGCAGTACTTC
.	TRBV30	TRBJ1-3	.	CAWNELSAGEGNTIYF	TGTGCCTGGAACGAATTGTCGGCCGGGGAAGGAAACACCATATATTTT
.	TRBV7-2	TRBJ2-5	TRBD1	CASSPGPTGVETQYF	TGTGCCAGCAGCCCGGGGCCGACAGGGGTAGAGACCCAGTACTTC
.	TRBV11-3	TRBJ2-2	TRBD1	CASSLRTGTTGELFF	TGTGCCAGCAGCCTACGGACAGGGACAACCGGGGAGCTGTTTTTT
.	TRBV4-3	TRBJ2-5	TRBD2	CASSQDGLAGTQYF	TGCGCCAGCAGCCAAGATGGGCTAGCGGGGACCCAGTACTTC
.	TRBV5-4	TRBJ2-5	.	CASSVQETQYF	TGTGCCAGCAGCGTACAAGAGACCCAGTACTTC
.	TRBV23-1	TRBJ2-7	.	CASSHLTDVEGDGNEQYF	TGCGCCAGCAGTCATCTGACGGATGTAGAAGGAGATGGCAACGAGCAGTACTTC
.	TRBV28	TRBJ1-4	.	CATLNEKLFF	TGTGCCACGTTGAATGAAAAACTGTTTTTT
.	TRBV7-3	TRBJ1-6	.	CASSPPRNNSPLHF	TGTGCCAGCAGCCCTCCTCGTAATAATTCACCCCTCCACTTT
.	TRBV11-1	TRBJ2-1	TRBD2	CASSLGSGRENEQFF	TGTGCCAGCAGCTTAGGGAGCGGGAGAGAAAATGAGCAGTTCTTC
.	TRBV18	TRBJ2-7	.	CASSSTGEQYF	TGTGCCAGCTCTTCAACGGGGGAGCAGTACTTC